The 5 T cell receptor beta chains below all came from one sample that was sequenced in a study of control samples from healthy donors and cancer patients. Measured with immunoSEQ multiplex PCR; TCRdb has only the in-frame clones, and not every one. The sample contains around 140,000 clones, nearly 90% of which appear only once. The sample taken for sequencing was PBMCs. The receptors stem from a man aged 45-60 years with head and neck cancer.

The V and J genes are TRBV6-5 and TRBJ1-1, with TRBD1 identical over 7 bases. Per germline, CDR1 MNHEY and CDR2 SVGAGI. The J segment lost 5 bases and the V segment lost 7 bases, leaving 10 bases of the junction unmatched. The length of the CDR3 is 14 residues. The chain's CDR3 is CASKGDSWGTEAFF. The CDR3 DNA reads as TGTGCCAGCAAGGGGGACAGTTGGGGGACTGAAGCTTTCTTT.

This chain uses TRBV5-4 with TRBJ2-1; D is undetermined. Trimming took 0 bases from V and 6 from J, leaving 4 bases between them. Germline V lookup: CDR1 SGHNT, CDR2 YYREEE (reference sequence). CDR3 length: 12 amino acids. The CDR3 DNA sequence: TGTGCCAGCAGCTTGGGGGTCAATGAGCAGTTCTTC. This codes for CASSLGVNEQFF.

The chain is built from TRBV7-9 and TRBJ1-2, with a tentative D call TRBD1 (5 bases). The CDR3 runs to 15 residues. Trimming pared 2 bases from V and 8 bases from J, leaving 18 bases between. Germline V gene sequence: CDR1 SEHNR, CDR2 FQNEAQ (reference sequence). DNA for the CDR3: TGTGCCAGCAGCTTATTGGATCAGGGTTTGCGGGGCTACACCTTC. This codes for CASSLLDQGLRGYTF.

The rearrangement links TRBV28 to TRBJ2-1; 10 positions match TRBD2. Trimming took 2 bases from V and 7 from J; bases not matched to a gene: 5. Germline loops: CDR1 MDHEN, CDR2 SYDVKM. The CDR3 contains 15 residues. The CDR3 loop is CASSLVTSGSNEQFF. The CDR3 coding sequence is TGTGCCAGCAGTTTAGTGACTAGCGGGTCTAATGAGCAGTTCTTC.

The CDR3 loop is CASSRPGEQFF. CDR3 nucleotide sequence: TGTGCCAGCAGCCGCCCCGGAGAGCAGTTCTTC. V is TRBV12-3 or TRBV12-4 and J is TRBJ2-1, with unresolved D. The CDR3 sequence is 11 residues long. The V end was cut by 6 bases, the J end by 10 bases, with 10 bases between.